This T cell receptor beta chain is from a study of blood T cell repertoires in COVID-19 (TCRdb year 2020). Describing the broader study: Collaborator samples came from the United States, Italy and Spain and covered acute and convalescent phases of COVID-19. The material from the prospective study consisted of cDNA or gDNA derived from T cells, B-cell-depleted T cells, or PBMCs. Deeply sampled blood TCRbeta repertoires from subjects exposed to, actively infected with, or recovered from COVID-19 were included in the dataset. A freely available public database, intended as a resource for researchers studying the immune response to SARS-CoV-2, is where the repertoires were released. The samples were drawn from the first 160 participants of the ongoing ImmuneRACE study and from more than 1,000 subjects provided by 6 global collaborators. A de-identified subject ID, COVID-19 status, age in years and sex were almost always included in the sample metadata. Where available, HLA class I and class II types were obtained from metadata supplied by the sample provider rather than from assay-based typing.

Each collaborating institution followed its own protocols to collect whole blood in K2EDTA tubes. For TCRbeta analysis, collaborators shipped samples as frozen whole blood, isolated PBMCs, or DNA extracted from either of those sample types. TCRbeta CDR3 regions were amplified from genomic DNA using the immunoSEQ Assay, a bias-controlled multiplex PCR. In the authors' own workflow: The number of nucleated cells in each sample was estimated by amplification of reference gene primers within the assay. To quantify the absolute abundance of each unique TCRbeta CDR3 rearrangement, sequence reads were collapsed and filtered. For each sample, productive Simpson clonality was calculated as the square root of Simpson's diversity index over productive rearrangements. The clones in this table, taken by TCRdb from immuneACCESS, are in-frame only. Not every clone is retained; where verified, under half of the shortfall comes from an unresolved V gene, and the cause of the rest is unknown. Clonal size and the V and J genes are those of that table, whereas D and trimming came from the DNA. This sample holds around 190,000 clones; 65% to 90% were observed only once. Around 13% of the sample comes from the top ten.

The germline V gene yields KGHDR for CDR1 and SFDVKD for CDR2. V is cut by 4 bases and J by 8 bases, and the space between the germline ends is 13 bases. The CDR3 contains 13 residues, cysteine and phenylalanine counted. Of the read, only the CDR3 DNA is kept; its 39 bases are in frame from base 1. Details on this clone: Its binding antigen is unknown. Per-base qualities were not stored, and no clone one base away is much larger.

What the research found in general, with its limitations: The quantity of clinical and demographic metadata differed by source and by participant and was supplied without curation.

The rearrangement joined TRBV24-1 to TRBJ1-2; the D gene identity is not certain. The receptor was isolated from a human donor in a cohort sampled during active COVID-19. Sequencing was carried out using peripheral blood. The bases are TGTGCCACCAGTGAGGAGGGTTTCTGGGGCTACACCTTC. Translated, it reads CATSEEGFWGYTF.